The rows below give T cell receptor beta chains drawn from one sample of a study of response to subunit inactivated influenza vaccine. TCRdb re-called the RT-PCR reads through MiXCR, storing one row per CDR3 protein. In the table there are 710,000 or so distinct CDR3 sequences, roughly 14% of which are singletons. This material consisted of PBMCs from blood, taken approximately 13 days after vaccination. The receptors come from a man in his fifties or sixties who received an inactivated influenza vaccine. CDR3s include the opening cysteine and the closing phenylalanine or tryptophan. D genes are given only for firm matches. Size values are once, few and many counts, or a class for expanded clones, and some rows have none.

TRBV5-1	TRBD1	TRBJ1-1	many	CASSQGQGGEAFF	TGCGCCAGCAGCCAAGGACAGGGGGGCGAAGCTTTCTTT
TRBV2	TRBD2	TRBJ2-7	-	CASSGLAGVDEQYF	TGTGCCAGCAGTGGACTAGCGGGAGTCGACGAGCAGTACTTC
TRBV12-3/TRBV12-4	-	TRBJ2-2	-	CASSLGTELFF	TGTGCCAGCAGTTTAGGGACGGAGCTGTTTTTT
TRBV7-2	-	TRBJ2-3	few	CASSSPAGGTDTQYF	TGTGCCAGCAGCTCCCCGGCTGGGGGCACAGATACGCAGTATTTT
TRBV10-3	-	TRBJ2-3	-	CAISPGTTDTQYF	TGTGCCATCAGTCCCGGGACAACAGATACGCAGTATTTT
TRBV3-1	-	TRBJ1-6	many	CASSYRVGIGSPLHF	TGTGCCAGCAGCTACCGGGTTGGGATCGGTTCACCCCTCCACTTT
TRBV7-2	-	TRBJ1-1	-	CASSWSAYTEAFF	TGTGCCAGCAGCTGGTCAGCTTACACTGAAGCTTTCTTT
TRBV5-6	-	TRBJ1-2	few	CASSFGQSNYGYTF	TGTGCCAGCAGCTTTGGACAATCTAACTATGGCTACACCTTC
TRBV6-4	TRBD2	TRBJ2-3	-	CASSDPAGPRTDTQYF	TGTGCCAGCAGTGACCCAGCGGGACCCCGCACAGATACGCAGTATTTT
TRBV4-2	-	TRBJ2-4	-	CASSQHLQVLAKNIQYF	TGTGCCAGCAGCCAACACCTACAGGTTTTAGCCAAAAACATTCAGTACTTC
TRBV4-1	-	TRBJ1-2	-	CASSQELAPNYGYTF	TGCGCCAGCAGCCAAGAGTTGGCACCTAACTATGGCTACACCTTC
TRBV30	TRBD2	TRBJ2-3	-	CASRLAGGKDTQYF	TGTGCCTCAAGACTAGCGGGGGGGAAAGATACGCAGTATTTT
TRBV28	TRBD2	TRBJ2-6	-	CASSLRLAGNSGANVLTF	TGTGCCAGCAGTTTACGACTAGCGGGAAACTCTGGGGCCAACGTCCTGACTTTC
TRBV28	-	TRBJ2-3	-	CASSLYSGESTSTDTQYF	TGTGCCAGCAGTTTATACTCGGGAGAGAGCACTAGCACAGATACGCAGTATTTT
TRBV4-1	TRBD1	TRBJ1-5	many	CASSPYGTGDNQPQHF	TGCGCCAGCAGCCCTTACGGGACAGGCGACAATCAGCCCCAGCATTTT
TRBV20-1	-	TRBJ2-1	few	CSLVSQEPSYNEQFF	TGCAGCCTTGTATCTCAGGAACCCTCCTACAATGAGCAGTTCTTC
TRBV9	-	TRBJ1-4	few	CASSKRDTRTNEKLFF	TGTGCCAGCAGCAAGCGGGACACCCGCACTAATGAAAAACTGTTTTTT
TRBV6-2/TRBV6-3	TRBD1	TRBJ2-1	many	CASSYSIKGTAVYNEQFF	TGTGCCAGCAGTTACTCGATAAAGGGGACAGCGGTTTACAATGAGCAGTTCTTC
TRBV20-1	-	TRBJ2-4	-	CSGSGATKNIQYF	TGCAGTGGAAGCGGAGCCACCAAAAACATTCAGTACTTC
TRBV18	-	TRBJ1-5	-	CASSPSSDSNQPQHF	TGTGCCAGCTCACCCTCCAGTGATAGCAATCAGCCCCAGCATTTT
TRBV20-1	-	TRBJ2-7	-	CSARSFEQYF	TGCAGTGCTAGGTCGTTCGAGCAGTACTTC
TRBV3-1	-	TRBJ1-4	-	CASSTVFYEKLFF	TGTGCCAGCAGCACTGTGTTCTATGAAAAACTGTTTTTT
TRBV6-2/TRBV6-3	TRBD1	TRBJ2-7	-	CASSYRDRSYEQYF	TGTGCCAGCAGTTACCGGGACAGGAGCTACGAGCAGTACTTC
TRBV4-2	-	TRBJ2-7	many	CASSQDSREQYF	TGTGCCAGCAGCCAAGATTCCCGGGAGCAGTACTTC
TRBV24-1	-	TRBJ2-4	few	CATIPRGQTKNIQYF	TGTGCCACCATTCCCCGAGGACAGACCAAAAACATTCAGTACTTC
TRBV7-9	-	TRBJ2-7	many	CASSLTTYEQYF	TGTGCCAGCAGCTTAACCACCTACGAGCAGTACTTC
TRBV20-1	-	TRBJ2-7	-	CSARRGQGSGSQYEQYF	TGCAGTGCTAGAAGGGGGCAAGGGAGCGGGAGTCAGTACGAGCAGTACTTC
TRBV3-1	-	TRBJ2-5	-	CASSQAFYGGQETQYF	TGTGCCAGCAGCCAAGCCTTCTACGGGGGACAAGAGACCCAGTACTTC
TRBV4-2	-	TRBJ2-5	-	CASSSILATETQYF	TGTGCCAGCTCAAGCATACTAGCTACTGAGACCCAGTACTTC
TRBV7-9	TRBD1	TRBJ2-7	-	CASRRQGFPDEQYF	TGTGCCAGCAGGCGACAGGGTTTCCCGGACGAGCAGTACTTC
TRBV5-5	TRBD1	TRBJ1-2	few	CASSWDRGSDGYTF	TGTGCCAGCAGCTGGGACAGGGGGTCCGATGGCTACACCTTC
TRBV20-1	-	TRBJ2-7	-	CSARGQVLEQYF	TGCAGTGCTAGAGGGCAGGTCCTTGAGCAGTACTTC
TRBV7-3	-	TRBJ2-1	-	CASSRTSTSQVQFF	TGTGCCAGCAGCCGCACTTCAACTAGTCAAGTTCAGTTCTTC
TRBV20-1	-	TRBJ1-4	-	CSARDPLDEKLFF	TGCAGTGCTAGAGATCCCCTCGATGAAAAACTGTTTTTT
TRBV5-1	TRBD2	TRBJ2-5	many	CASRIGTSGRQGQETQYF	TGCGCCAGCAGGATAGGGACTAGCGGGAGGCAAGGGCAAGAGACCCAGTACTTC
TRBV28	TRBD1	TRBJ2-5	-	CASSPPGQGVRETQYF	TGTGCCAGCAGTCCGCCGGGACAGGGAGTCCGAGAGACCCAGTACTTC
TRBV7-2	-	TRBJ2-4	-	CASSSQQAKNIQYF	TGTGCCAGCAGCTCACAGCAAGCCAAAAACATTCAGTACTTC
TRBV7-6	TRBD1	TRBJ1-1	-	CASSLSGQAGTEAFF	TGTGCCAGCAGCTTATCGGGACAGGCGGGCACTGAAGCTTTCTTT
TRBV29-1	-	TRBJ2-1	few	CSVGRGAYNEQFF	TGCAGCGTTGGCAGGGGGGCCTACAATGAGCAGTTCTTC
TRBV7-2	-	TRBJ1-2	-	CASSLGHNGGYTF	TGTGCCAGCAGCTTGGGACATAATGGTGGCTACACCTTC
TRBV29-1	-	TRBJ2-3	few	CSVVGRVTDTQYF	TGCAGCGTTGTGGGCAGGGTAACAGATACGCAGTATTTT
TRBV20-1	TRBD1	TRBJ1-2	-	CSATGTGEFNYGYTF	TGCAGTGCTACCGGGACAGGGGAATTTAACTATGGCTACACCTTC
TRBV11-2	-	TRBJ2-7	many	CASSRDPNREQYF	TGTGCCAGCAGCCGGGACCCAAATAGGGAGCAGTACTTC
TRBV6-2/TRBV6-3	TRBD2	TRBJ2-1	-	CASSYPGLAAENEQFF	TGTGCCAGCAGTTACCCCGGACTAGCGGCGGAAAATGAGCAGTTCTTC
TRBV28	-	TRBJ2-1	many	CATKIAESSYNEQFF	TGTGCCACCAAAATAGCGGAGAGCTCCTACAATGAGCAGTTCTTC
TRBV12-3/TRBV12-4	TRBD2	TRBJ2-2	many	CASSSGLAETTGELFF	TGTGCCAGCAGTTCCGGACTAGCGGAAACTACCGGGGAGCTGTTTTTT
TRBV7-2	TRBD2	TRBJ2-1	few	CASSLVPAGLGNEQFF	TGTGCCAGCAGCTTAGTTCCAGCGGGGTTGGGAAATGAGCAGTTCTTC